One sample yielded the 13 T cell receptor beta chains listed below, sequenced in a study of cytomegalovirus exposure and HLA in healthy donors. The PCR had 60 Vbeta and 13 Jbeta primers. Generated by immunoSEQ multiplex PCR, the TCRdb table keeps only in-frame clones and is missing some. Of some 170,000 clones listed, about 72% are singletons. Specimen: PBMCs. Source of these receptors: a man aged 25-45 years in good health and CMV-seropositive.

As DNA, the CDR3 is TGTGCCAGCAGCCAAAGACGGGGTGCCGCAGATACGCAGTATTTT. Encoded protein: CASSQRRGAADTQYF. J is TRBJ2-3 and V is TRBV14; D is perhaps TRBD2 (5 bases). Between the trimmed V and J ends, which lost 2 bases and 4 bases, there was a span of 13 bases. Germline CDR1 SGHDN, CDR2 FVKESK. This CDR3 region has 15 residues.

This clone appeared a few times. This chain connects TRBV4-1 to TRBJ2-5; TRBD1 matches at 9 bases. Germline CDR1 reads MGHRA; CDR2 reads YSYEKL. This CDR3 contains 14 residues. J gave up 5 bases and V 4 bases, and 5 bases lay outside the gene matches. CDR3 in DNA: TGCGCCAGCAGCCGGGGACAGGGTTGGGAGACCCAGTACTTC. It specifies CASSRGQGWETQYF.

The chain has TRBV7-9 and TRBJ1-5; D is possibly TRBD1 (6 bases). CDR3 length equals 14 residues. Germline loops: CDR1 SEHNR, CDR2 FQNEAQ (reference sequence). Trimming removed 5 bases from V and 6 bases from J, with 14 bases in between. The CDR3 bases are TGTGCCAGCAGCCCCGGGGGGGGCGCTCAGCCCCAGCATTTT. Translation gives CASSPGGGAQPQHF. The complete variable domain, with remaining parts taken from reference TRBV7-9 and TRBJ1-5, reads DTGVSQNPRHKITKRGQNVTFRCDPISEHNRLYWYRQTLGQGPEFLTYFQNEAQLEKSRLLSDRFSAERPKGSFSTLEIQRTEQGDSAMYLCASSPGGGAQPQHFGDGTRLSIL.

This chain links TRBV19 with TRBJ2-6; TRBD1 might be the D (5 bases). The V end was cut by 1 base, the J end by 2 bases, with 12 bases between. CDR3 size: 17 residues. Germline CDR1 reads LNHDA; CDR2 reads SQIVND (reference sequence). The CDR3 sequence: CASSIVPGKAGANVLTF. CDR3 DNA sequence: TGTGCCAGTAGTATAGTTCCAGGGAAGGCTGGGGCCAACGTCCTGACTTTC.

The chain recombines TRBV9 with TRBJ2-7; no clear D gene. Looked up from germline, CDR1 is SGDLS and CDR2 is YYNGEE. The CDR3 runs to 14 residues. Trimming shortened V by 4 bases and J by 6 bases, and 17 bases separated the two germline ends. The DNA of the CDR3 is TGTGCCAGCAGCTCTGCTGGGCAGCCCAGCGAGCAGTACTTC. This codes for CASSSAGQPSEQYF.

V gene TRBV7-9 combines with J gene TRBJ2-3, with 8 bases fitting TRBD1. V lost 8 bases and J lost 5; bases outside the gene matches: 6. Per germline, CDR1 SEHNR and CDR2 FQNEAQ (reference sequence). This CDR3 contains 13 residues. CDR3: CASRQGQGDTQYF. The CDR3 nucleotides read TGTGCCAGCCGACAGGGGCAAGGAGATACGCAGTATTTT.

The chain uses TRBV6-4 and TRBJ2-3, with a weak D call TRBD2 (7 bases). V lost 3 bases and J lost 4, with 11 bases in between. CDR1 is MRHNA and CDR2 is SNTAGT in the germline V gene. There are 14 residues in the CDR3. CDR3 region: CASSEGGGADTQYF. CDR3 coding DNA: TGTGCCAGCAGTGAAGGGGGGGGAGCAGATACGCAGTATTTT.

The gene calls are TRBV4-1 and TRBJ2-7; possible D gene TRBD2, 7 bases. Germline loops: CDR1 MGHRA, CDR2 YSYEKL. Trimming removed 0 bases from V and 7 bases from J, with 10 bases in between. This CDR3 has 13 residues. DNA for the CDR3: TGCGCCAGCAGCCAAGAGAGGGGGGGGGAGCAGTACTTC. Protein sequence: CASSQERGGEQYF.

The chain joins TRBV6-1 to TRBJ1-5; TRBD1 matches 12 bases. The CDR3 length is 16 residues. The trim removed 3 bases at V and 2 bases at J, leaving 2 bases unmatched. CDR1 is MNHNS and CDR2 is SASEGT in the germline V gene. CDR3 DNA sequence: TGTGCCAGCAGTGACGGGACAGGGGGCGGCAATCAGCCCCAGCATTTT. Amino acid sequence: CASSDGTGGGNQPQHF.

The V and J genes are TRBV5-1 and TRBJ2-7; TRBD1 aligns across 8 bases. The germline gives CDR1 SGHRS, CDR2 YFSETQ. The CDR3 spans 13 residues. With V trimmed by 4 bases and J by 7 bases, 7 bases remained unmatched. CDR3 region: CASSATGGWEQYF. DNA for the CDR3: TGCGCCAGCAGCGCAACAGGGGGTTGGGAGCAGTACTTC.

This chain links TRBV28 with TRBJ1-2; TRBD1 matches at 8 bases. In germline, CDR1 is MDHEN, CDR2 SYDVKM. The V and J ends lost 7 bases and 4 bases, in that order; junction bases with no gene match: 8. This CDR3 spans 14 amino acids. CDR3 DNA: TGTGCCAGCAATGAACAGGGGGTTAGCTATGGCTACACCTTC. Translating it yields CASNEQGVSYGYTF.

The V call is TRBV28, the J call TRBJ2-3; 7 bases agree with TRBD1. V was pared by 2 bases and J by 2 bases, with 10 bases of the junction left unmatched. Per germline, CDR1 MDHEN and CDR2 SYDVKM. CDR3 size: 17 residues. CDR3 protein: CASSLATGNVLTDTQYF. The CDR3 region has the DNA TGTGCCAGCAGTTTAGCGACAGGGAATGTTCTCACAGATACGCAGTATTTT.

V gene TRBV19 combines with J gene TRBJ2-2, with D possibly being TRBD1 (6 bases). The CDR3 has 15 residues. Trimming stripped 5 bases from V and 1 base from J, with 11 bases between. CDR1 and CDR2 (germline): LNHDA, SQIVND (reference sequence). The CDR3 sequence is CASSSGQQNTGELFF. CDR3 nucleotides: TGTGCCAGTAGTTCCGGACAGCAGAACACCGGGGAGCTGTTTTTT.